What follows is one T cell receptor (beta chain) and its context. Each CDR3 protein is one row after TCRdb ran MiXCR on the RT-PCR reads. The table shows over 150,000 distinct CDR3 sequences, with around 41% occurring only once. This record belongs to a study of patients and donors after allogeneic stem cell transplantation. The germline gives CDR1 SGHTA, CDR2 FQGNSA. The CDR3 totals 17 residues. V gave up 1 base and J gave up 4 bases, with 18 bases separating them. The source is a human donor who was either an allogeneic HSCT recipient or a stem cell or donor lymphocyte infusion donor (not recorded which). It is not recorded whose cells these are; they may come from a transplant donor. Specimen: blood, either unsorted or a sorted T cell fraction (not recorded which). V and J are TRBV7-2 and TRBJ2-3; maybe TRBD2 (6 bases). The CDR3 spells CASSLVGTPSKADTQYF. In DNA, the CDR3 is TGTGCCAGCAGCTTAGTGGGGACTCCCTCAAAGGCAGATACGCAGTATTTT. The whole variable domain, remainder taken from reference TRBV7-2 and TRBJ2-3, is GAGVSQSPSNKVTEKGKDVELRCDPISGHTALYWYRQSLGQGLEFLIYFQGNSAPDKSGLPSDRFSAERTGGSVSTLTIQRTQQEDSAVYLCASSLVGTPSKADTQYFGPGTRLTVL.